The T cell receptor (beta chain) under discussion was sequenced for a study of T cells in Graves' hyperthyroidism and ophthalmopathy (dated by TCRdb to between 2018 and 2021). Background for the entire study: Peripheral blood was sampled at the time of initial diagnosis, prior to any treatment. A discovery cohort of around 100 patients, roughly 40 with Graves' ophthalmopathy and fewer than 65 with stable Graves' hyperthyroidism, was used to find distinguishing TCR V-J signatures. An independent validation cohort of 18 to 20 hyperthyroidism patients and 15 or so patients who later progressed to ophthalmopathy tested prospective prediction of ophthalmopathy. For training and testing, the roughly 93 patients in the discovery cohort were randomly divided in a 7:3 ratio. The study also compared thyroid tissue and blood T-cell repertoires from a handful of Graves' hyperthyroidism patients. Once sampling was done, hyperthyroidism patients were given methimazole at a starting dose of 30 mg daily, whereas ophthalmopathy patients were given high-dose intravenous methylprednisolone. The paper reports TCR Vbeta CDR3 sequencing of 135 peripheral blood samples: 40 to 45 ophthalmopathy, over 70 hyperthyroidism and around 17 progressor patients. Overall study outcomes, separate from this receptor: Blood samples also contained most of the expanded thyroid clonotypes (frequency above 0.001), which suggests that blood repertoires may reflect thyroid immune responses. In validation, progression to ophthalmopathy was predicted by the model with roughly 69% sensitivity and under 85% specificity, a median of approximately 6.5 months before onset. Ophthalmopathy was separated from stable hyperthyroidism by a 13 V-J signature model, with just over 85% sensitivity and roughly 81% specificity obtained in cross-validation and 80%/75% obtained in testing. Sample size was not statistically predetermined, and investigators were not blinded to group allocation.

The TCR beta CDR3 regions were amplified from the RNA transcripts. The TCR CDR3 was subjected to a first round of RT-PCR using the HTBI primer set and the Qiagen OneStep RT-PCR kit. The libraries were constructed in a second round of multiplex PCR and then size-selected and purified. Sequencing of the libraries was done on an Illumina HiSeq2000 using paired-end 100 bp reads. In the source study's methods: SOAPnuke was used to process the raw data, with reads discarded if the reads contained adapters or uncalled bases, had a mean Phred below 15, or lacked an exact constant-primer or identifier match. COPE v1.2.5 was used to merge the high-quality paired reads, and each unique nucleotide sequence was defined as a clonotype. MiTCR v1.1 was used to align clonotypes to the IMGT TRBV, TRBD and TRBJ reference segments. The analysis included only V-J combinations with a frequency above 0.0001, which together covered roughly 99% of the repertoires. The TCS score was defined as the ratio of F50 (clonal expansion) to E x V (chaos), calculated using BLOSUM62-based TCRdist between CDR3 peptides within each V-J. Welch's t-statistics and random forest reduced approximately 520 V-J features to 10 to 15, which were used in a naive Bayes classifier (R e1071). The similarity between thyroid and blood repertoires was quantified using the Morisita-Horn index. The public reads were quality trimmed at Q25 with fastp and then assembled into clones with MiXCR by TCRdb, keeping productive beta chains. Each record represents a unique CDR3 protein, reported with the most common genes and DNA among its rows. The V and J calls were not made by the authors but by TCRdb's processing. The sample table records about 760,000 distinct CDR3 sequences; over 35% of these occur just once. The top ten clonotypes cover around 30% of the sample.

V loses 4 bases of germline sequence and J loses 5 bases, and the interval between the two ends is 12 bases. The CDR3 holds 14 amino acids from the cysteine to the phenylalanine. CDR3 DNA is the only sequence kept; it has 42 bases, read in frame from the first base. Looking up the germline V gene yields CDR1 ENHRY and CDR2 SYGVKD. This clonotype was detected ten times or more. Its binding antigen is unknown. Nothing much larger sits one base from this clone, and base qualities are not available. Stable Graves' hyperthyroidism was defined as the absence of progression to ophthalmopathy over 18 months of follow-up. Hyperthyroidism patients were newly diagnosed, with disease duration under 2 months, and aged 18 to 65 years. Any patient with an uncontrolled infection, another autoimmune disease, pregnancy or lactation was excluded. Diagnoses were established on the basis of clinical symptoms, serum thyroxine and TRAb, thyroid ultrasound, and orbital computed tomography. PBMCs were separated from about 10 ml of fresh peripheral blood using Ficoll-Paque density gradient centrifugation. Total RNA was extracted using Trizol reagent, and RNA quality was assessed on an Agilent 2100 Bioanalyzer.

Specimen: blood. The source is a woman aged 35 to 49 with Graves' hyperthyroidism. The rearranged chain carries TRBV10-3 and TRBJ1-5; a weak D assignment points to TRBD1 (6 bases agree). The CDR3: CAISGTELDQPQHF. The nucleotide sequence is given as TGTGCCATCAGTGGGACAGAGTTAGATCAGCCCCAGCATTTT.